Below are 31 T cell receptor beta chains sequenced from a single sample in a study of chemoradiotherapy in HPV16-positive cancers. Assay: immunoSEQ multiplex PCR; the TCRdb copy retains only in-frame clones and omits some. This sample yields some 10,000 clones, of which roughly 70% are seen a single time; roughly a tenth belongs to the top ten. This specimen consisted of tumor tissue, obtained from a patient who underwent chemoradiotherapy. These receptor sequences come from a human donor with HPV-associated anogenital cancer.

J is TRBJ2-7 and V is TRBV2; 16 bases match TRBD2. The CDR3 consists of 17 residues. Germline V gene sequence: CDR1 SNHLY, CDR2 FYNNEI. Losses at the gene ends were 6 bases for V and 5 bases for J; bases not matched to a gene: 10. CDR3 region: CASRDGTSGRAGNEQYF. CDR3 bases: TGTGCCAGCAGGGACGGGACTAGCGGGAGGGCAGGGAACGAGCAGTACTTC.

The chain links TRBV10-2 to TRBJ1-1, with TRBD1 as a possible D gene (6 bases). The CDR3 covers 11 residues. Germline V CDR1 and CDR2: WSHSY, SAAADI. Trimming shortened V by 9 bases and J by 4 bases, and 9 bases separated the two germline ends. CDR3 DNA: TGCGCCAGTCTACAGGGCACTGAAGCTTTCTTT. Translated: CASLQGTEAFF.

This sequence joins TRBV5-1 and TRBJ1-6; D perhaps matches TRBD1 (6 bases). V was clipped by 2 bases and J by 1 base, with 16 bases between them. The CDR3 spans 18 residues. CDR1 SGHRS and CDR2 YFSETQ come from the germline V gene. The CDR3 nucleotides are TGCGCCAGCAGCTTCGGGTCTACAGGGAGGTCCTATAATTCACCCCTCCACTTT. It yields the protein CASSFGSTGRSYNSPLHF. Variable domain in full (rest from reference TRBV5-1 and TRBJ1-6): KAGVTQTPRYLIKTRGQQVTLSCSPISGHRSVSWYQQTPGQGLQFLFEYFSETQRNKGNFPGRFSGRQFSNSRSEMNVSTLELGDSALYLCASSFGSTGRSYNSPLHFGNGTRLTVT.

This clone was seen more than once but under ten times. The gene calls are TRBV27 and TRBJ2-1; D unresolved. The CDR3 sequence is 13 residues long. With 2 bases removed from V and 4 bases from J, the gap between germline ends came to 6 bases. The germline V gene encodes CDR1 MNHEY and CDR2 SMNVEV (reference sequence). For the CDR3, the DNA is TGTGCCAGCAGTTTACAGATTTACAATGAGCAGTTCTTC. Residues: CASSLQIYNEQFF.

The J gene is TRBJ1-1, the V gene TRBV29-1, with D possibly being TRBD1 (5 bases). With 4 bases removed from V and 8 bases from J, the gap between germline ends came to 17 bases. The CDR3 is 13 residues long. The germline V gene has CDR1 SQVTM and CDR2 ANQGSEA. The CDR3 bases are TGCAGCGTTGTTGCTAGGGCAGGGAGAGAAGCTTTCTTT. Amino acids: CSVVARAGREAFF.

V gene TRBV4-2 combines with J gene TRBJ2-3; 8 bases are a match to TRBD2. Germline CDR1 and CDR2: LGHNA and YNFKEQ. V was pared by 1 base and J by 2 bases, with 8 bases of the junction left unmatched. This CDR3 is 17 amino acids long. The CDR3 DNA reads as TGTGCCAGCAGCCAAGTGGGAGCGGGGGACACCACAGATACGCAGTATTTT. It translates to CASSQVGAGDTTDTQYF.

The CDR3 nucleotides read TGTGCCAGCAGCGCGGGACAGGGTCTCAGTACGCAGTATTTT. Translating gives CASSAGQGLSTQYF. J is TRBJ2-3 and V is TRBV7-9; 9 bases agree with TRBD1. The CDR3 is made up of 14 amino acids. CDR1 is SEHNR and CDR2 is FQNEAQ in the germline V gene (reference sequence). V lost 5 bases to trimming and J lost 8 bases; unmatched junction nucleotides: 8.

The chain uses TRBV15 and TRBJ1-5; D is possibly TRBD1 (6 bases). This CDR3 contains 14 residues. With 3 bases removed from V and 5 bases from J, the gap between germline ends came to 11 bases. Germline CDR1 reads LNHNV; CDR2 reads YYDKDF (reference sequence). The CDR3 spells CATSSGRGDQPQHF. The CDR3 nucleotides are TGTGCCACCAGCAGCGGGAGGGGGGATCAGCCCCAGCATTTT.

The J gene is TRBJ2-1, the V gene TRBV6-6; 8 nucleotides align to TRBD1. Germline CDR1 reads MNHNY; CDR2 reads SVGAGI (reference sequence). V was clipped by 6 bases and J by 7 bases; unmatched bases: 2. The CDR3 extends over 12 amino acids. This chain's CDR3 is CASSQGANEQFF. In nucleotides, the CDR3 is TGTGCCAGCAGCCAGGGGGCAAATGAGCAGTTCTTC.

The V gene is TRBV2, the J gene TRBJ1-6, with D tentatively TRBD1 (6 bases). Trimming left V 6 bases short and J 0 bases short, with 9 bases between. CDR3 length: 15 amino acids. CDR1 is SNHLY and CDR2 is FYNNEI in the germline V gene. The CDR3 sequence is CASSQDSSYNSPLHF. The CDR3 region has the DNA TGTGCCAGCAGCCAGGACAGCTCCTATAATTCACCCCTCCACTTT.

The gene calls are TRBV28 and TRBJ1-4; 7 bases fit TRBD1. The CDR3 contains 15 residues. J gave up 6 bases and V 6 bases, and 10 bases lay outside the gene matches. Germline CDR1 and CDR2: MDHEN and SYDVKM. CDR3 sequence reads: CASRGARGWDEKLFF. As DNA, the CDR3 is TGTGCCAGCAGAGGAGCCAGGGGGTGGGATGAAAAACTGTTTTTT.

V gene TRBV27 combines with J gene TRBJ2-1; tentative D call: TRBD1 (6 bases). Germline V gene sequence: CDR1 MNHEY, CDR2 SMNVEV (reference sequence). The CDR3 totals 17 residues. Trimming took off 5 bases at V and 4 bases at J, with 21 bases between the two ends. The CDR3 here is CASSPGLGQRLYNEQFF. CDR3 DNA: TGTGCCAGCAGTCCGGGCCTGGGACAACGATTATACAATGAGCAGTTCTTC.

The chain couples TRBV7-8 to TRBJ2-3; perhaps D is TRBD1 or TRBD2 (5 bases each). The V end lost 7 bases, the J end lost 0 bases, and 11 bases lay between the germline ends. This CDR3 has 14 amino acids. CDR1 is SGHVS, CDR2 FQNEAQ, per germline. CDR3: CASTIGTSTDTQYF. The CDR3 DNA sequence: TGTGCCAGCACCATCGGGACCAGCACAGATACGCAGTATTTT.

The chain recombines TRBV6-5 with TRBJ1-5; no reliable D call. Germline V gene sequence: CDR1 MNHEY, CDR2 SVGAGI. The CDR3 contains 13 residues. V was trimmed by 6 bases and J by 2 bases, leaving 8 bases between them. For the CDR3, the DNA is TGTGCCAGCAGGAGGGTAGGCAATCAGCCCCAGCATTTT. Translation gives CASRRVGNQPQHF.

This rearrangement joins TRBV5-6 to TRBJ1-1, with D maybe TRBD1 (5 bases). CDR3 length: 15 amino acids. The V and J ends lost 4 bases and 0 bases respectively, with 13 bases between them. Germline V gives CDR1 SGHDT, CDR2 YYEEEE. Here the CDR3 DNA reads TGTGCCAGCAGCCCCTGGGGGAGGGTGAACACTGAAGCTTTCTTT. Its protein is CASSPWGRVNTEAFF. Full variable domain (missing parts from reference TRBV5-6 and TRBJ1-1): DAGVTQSPTHLIKTRGQQVTLRCSPKSGHDTVSWYQQALGQGPQFIFQYYEEEERQRGNFPDRFSGHQFPNYSSELNVNALLLGDSALYLCASSPWGRVNTEAFFGQGTRLTVV.

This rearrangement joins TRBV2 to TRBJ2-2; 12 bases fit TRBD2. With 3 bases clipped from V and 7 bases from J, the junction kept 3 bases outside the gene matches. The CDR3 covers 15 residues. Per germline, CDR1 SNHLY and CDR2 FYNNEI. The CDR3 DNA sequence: TGTGCCAGCAGTGAGACTAGCGGGGGAGGCGGGGAGCTGTTTTTT. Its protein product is CASSETSGGGGELFF. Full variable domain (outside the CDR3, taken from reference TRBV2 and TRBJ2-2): EPEVTQTPSHQVTQMGQEVILRCVPISNHLYFYWYRQILGQKVEFLVSFYNNEISEKSEIFDDQFSVERPDGSNFTLKIRSTKLEDSAMYFCASSETSGGGGELFFGEGSRLTVL.

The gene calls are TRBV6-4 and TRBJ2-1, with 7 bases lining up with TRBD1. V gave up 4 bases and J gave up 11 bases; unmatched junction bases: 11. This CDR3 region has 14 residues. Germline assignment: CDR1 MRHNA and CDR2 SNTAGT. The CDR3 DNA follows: TGTGCCAGCAGTGCCGACAGGGAAGGAGGCCAGCAGTTCTTC. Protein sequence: CASSADREGGQQFF.

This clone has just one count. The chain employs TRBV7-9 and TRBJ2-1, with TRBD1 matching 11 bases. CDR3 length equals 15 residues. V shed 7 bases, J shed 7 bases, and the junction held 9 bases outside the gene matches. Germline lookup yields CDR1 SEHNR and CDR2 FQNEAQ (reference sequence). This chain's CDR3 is CASTSSGQGGNEQFF. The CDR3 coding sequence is TGTGCCAGCACTTCATCGGGACAGGGGGGGAATGAGCAGTTCTTC.

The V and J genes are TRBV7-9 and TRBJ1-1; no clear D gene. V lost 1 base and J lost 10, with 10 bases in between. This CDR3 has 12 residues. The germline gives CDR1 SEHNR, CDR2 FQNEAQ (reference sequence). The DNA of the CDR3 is TGTGCCAGCAGCTTAGAGAGGGTGGGAGCTTTCTTT. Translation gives CASSLERVGAFF.

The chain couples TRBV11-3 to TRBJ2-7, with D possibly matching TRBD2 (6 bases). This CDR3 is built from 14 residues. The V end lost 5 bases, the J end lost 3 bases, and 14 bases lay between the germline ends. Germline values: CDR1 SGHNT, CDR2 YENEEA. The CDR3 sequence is CASSPLTSSYEQYF. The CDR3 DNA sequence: TGTGCCAGCAGCCCCTTAACTAGCAGCTACGAGCAGTACTTC.

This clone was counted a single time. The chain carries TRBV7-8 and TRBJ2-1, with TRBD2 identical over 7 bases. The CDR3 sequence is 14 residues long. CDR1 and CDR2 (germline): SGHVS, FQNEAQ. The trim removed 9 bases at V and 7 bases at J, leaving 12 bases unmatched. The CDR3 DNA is TGTGCCAGTGCATTTCCGGGACTAATAAATGAGCAGTTCTTC. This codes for CASAFPGLINEQFF.

CDR3 residues: CASSPPWRDTPYEQYF. The CDR3 DNA is TGTGCCAGCTCACCACCGTGGAGGGATACCCCCTACGAGCAGTACTTC. V usage is TRBV18 and J usage is TRBJ2-7; the D gene is possibly TRBD2 (6 bases). There are 16 residues in the CDR3. Germline V gene sequence: CDR1 KGHSH, CDR2 LQKENI. V was pared by 0 bases and J by 2 bases, with 14 bases between.

CDR3 region: CASRLSGTAKETQYF. The CDR3, as DNA: TGTGCCAGCAGACTCTCTGGGACAGCTAAAGAGACCCAGTACTTC. The V and J genes are TRBV6-5 and TRBJ2-5; TRBD1 aligns across 7 bases. The length of the CDR3 is 15 residues. The V gene end was trimmed by 6 bases and the J gene end by 3 bases; junction bases not matched to a gene: 10. Germline V CDR1 and CDR2: MNHEY, SVGAGI.

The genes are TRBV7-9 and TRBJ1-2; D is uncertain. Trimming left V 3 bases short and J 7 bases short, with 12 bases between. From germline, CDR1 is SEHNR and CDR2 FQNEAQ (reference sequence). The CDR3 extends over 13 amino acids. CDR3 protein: CASSFDGFRGYTF. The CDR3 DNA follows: TGTGCCAGCAGCTTCGACGGGTTTCGTGGCTACACCTTC.

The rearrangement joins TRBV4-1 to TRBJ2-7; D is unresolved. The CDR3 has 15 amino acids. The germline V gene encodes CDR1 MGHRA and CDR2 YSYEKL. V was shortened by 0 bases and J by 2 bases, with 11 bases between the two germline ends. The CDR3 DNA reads TGCGCCAGCAGCCAAGATAGCCCCGGGCCCTACGAGCAGTACTTC. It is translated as CASSQDSPGPYEQYF.

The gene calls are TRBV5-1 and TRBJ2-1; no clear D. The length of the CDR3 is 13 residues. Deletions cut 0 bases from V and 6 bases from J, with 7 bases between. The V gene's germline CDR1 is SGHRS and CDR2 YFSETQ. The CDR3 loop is CASSLDPTNEQFF. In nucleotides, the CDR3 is TGCGCCAGCAGCTTGGACCCAACCAATGAGCAGTTCTTC.

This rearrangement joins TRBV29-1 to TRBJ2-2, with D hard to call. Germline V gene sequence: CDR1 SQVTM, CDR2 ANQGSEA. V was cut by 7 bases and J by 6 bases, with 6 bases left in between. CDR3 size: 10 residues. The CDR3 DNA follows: TGCAGCGCCGAAGCCGGGGAGCTGTTTTTT. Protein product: CSAEAGELFF.

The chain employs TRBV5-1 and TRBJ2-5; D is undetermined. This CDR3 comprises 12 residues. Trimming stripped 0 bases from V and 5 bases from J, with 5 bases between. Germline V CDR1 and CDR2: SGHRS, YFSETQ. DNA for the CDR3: TGCGCCAGCAGCTTGGCCTCGGAGACCCAGTACTTC. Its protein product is CASSLASETQYF.

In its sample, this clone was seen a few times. This CDR3 is CASSNRQEEKLFF. CDR3 sequence (DNA): TGTGCCAGCAGCAACCGACAGGAAGAAAAACTGTTTTTT. The V gene is TRBV5-4, the J gene TRBJ1-4; D perhaps matches TRBD1 (6 bases). Germline lookup yields CDR1 SGHNT and CDR2 YYREEE (reference sequence). The CDR3 covers 13 residues. Between the trimmed V and J ends, which lost 4 bases and 8 bases, there was a span of 12 bases. The full variable domain, in which reference TRBV5-4 and TRBJ1-4 provide the parts outside the CDR3, is ETGVTQSPTHLIKTRGQQVTLRCSSQSGHNTVSWYQQALGQGPQFIFQYYREEENGRGNFPPRFSGLQFPNYSSELNVNALELDDSALYLCASSNRQEEKLFFGSGTQLSVL.

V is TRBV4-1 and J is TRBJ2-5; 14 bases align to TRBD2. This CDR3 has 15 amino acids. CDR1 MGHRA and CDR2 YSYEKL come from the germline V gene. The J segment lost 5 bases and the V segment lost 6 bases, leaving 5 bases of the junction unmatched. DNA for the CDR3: TGCGCCAGCAGGGGGACTAGCGGGGGCAGGGAGACCCAGTACTTC. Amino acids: CASRGTSGGRETQYF.

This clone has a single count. CDR3 DNA sequence: TGCGCCAGCAGACGGACTTCTCGATTGGGGGAGCTGTTTTTT. Protein sequence: CASRRTSRLGELFF. The chain recombines TRBV5-1 with TRBJ2-2; possible D gene TRBD2, 5 bases. The germline gives CDR1 SGHRS, CDR2 YFSETQ. CDR3 length: 14 amino acids. Trimming stripped 5 bases from V and 8 bases from J, with 16 bases between. The full variable domain, its missing parts supplied by reference TRBV5-1 and TRBJ2-2, is KAGVTQTPRYLIKTRGQQVTLSCSPISGHRSVSWYQQTPGQGLQFLFEYFSETQRNKGNFPGRFSGRQFSNSRSEMNVSTLELGDSALYLCASRRTSRLGELFFGEGSRLTVL.